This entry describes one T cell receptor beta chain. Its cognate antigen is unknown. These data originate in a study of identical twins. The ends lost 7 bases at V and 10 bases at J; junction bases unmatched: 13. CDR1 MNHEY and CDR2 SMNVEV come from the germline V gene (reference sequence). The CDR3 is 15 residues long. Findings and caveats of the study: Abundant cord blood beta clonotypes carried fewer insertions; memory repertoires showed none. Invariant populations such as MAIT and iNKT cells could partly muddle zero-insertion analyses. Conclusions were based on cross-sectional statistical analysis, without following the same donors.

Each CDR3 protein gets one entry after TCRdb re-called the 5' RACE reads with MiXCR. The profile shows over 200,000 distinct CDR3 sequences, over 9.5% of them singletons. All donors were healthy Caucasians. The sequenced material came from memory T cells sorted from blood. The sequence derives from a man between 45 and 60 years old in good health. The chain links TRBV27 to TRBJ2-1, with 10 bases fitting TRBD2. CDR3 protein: CASNPTSGSTGEQFF. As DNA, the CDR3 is TGTGCCAGCAACCCGACTAGCGGGTCAACTGGGGAGCAGTTCTTC.